This T cell receptor beta chain is from a study of T cells in localized non-small cell lung cancer. This clone was seen only once. The antigen is not known. Study outcomes and limitations: The highest T cell clonality was in uninvolved adjacent lung, above tumor. As only one tumor region underwent sequencing, heterogeneity remains possible. Greater T cell density in blood accompanied longer overall survival. When the top 100 tumor clones were examined, a median about 60 of them also appeared in the adjacent lung, which was paired and uninvolved.

This CDR3 has 17 amino acids. The germline V gene encodes CDR1 ENHRY and CDR2 SYGVKD. V lost 4 bases and J 1 base, leaving 16 bases between the germline ends. Measured with immunoSEQ multiplex PCR; TCRdb has only the in-frame clones, and not every one. The sample shows more than 20,000 clones, roughly 84% of them seen only once. Sequencing was performed on PBMCs, taken before any cancer treatment. The rearrangement links TRBV10-3 to TRBJ2-2; TRBD1 is a possible D gene (5 bases). The receptor comes from a woman aged 40 to 75 with stage II squamous cell lung carcinoma. This CDR3 is CAISASFGQLNTGELFF. The CDR3 DNA is TGTGCCATCAGTGCTAGTTTTGGACAACTGAACACCGGGGAGCTGTTTTTT.